The 5 T cell receptor beta chains presented below share a single source sample, sequenced in a study of blood T cell repertoires in COVID-19. Repertoires were generated with immunoSEQ multiplex PCR, while TCRdb's copy carries only in-frame clones and drops some. Counted here are around 120,000 clones, approximately 79% occurring once; the ten biggest clones make up about 20%. Sequenced input: peripheral blood. These receptors were obtained from a man in his 70s with active or convalescent COVID-19.

The rearrangement links TRBV6-5 to TRBJ1-1; possibly TRBD1 for D (6 bases). The V gene lost 0 bases and the J gene lost 2 bases, with 13 bases spanning the gap. CDR1 is MNHEY and CDR2 is SVGAGI in the germline V gene. This CDR3 contains 16 residues. CDR3 sequence: CASSYSWDKTNTEAFF. Written as DNA, the CDR3 is TGTGCCAGCAGTTACTCGTGGGACAAGACTAACACTGAAGCTTTCTTT.

The chain links TRBV27 to TRBJ1-1, with 8 bases lining up with TRBD1. The CDR3 totals 14 residues. J was trimmed by 4 bases and V by 5 bases; bases with no gene match: 6. CDR1 and CDR2 from the germline V gene are MNHEY and SMNVEV (reference sequence). CDR3 nucleotides: TGTGCCAGCAGTCGGACAGGGCGGAGCACTGAAGCTTTCTTT. Encoded protein: CASSRTGRSTEAFF.

The genes are TRBV30 and TRBJ1-2; D is uncertain. The CDR3 has 15 residues. In germline, CDR1 is GTSNPN, CDR2 SVGIG (reference sequence). Trimming took 2 bases from V and 4 from J, leaving 17 bases between them. The CDR3 DNA reads TGTGCCTGGAGTAATCCAAACCTCGGCGGCTATGGCTACACCTTC. Translation gives CAWSNPNLGGYGYTF.

CDR3 in amino acids: CASSLGRNYGYTF. The DNA of the CDR3 is TGTGCCAGCAGCTTGGGGCGGAACTATGGCTACACCTTC. This chain joins TRBV5-6 and TRBJ1-2; D is uncertain. Trimming took off 0 bases at V and 2 bases at J, with 5 bases between the two ends. There are 13 residues in the CDR3. The germline CDR1 and CDR2 sequences are SGHDT and YYEEEE.

The V gene is TRBV19, the J gene TRBJ1-6; 9 nucleotides match TRBD1. The germline V gene encodes CDR1 LNHDA and CDR2 SQIVND (reference sequence). The CDR3 consists of 15 residues. V shed 2 bases, J shed 10 bases, and the junction held 6 bases outside the gene matches. The CDR3 DNA sequence: TGTGCCAGTAGTATACGGACAGGGGCCCGCTCACCCCTCCACTTT. Amino acid sequence: CASSIRTGARSPLHF.